The TCR beta chain under discussion was sequenced for a study of CD8+ T cells in alopecia areata (dated by TCRdb to between 2018 and 2020). In the study overall: Treated patients were enrolled in an open-label pilot trial of oral tofacitinib, 5 to 10 mg twice daily, for moderate-to-severe alopecia areata. Tofacitinib was given for 6 to 18 months, followed by 6 months of follow-up off drug to assess delayed response and recurrence. To study T cell clonal expansion in alopecia areata, the researchers applied high-throughput TCRbeta sequencing to both the C3H/HeJ mouse model and human patients. Scalp tissue and sorted CD4+ and CD8+ peripheral blood T cells from patchy and totalis/universalis alopecia areata patients and from healthy controls were covered by human TCRbeta sequencing. Tofacitinib-treated patients had biopsies at baseline and at 4 and 24 weeks of treatment, with a later scalp biopsy in several patients. Scalp clonality was compared across normal scalp (n=4), patchy alopecia areata scalp (n=8), and alopecia totalis/universalis scalp (n=8). The RNA source kit depended on sample type: the PAXgene miRNA kit for fixed scalp, the miRNeasy kit for PBMCs, and the RNeasy kit for mouse skin. TCRbeta CDR3 regions were amplified by immunoSEQ multiplex PCR using 35 Vbeta forward and 13 Jbeta reverse primers.

The paper as a whole reports these results and caveats: Resident alphabeta T cells in normal human skin are also sequenced, complicating scalp TCR repertoire analysis, unlike mouse skin dominated by gammadelta T cells. Compared with mice, TCR sequences shared between patients were less clear, possibly partly because of HLA diversity across the patient population. Higher clonality and more expanded CD8+ clones were observed in lesional scalp than in normal scalp, particularly in alopecia totalis/universalis, a finding suggestive of antigenic drive.

According to the study, the label for this sample's time point signals: baseline before oral tofacitinib. Peripheral blood and lesional scalp punch biopsies were obtained from patients with alopecia areata. PBMCs were isolated by density centrifugation and stained for CD3, CD4 and CD8, and CD4+ and CD8+ T cells were sorted on a FACSAria. As for this clone: Its antigen target is currently unknown. The record has no base qualities; no much larger clone is one base away.

From the cysteine up to the phenylalanine, the CDR3 has a length of 15 residues. Solely the CDR3 DNA is kept, with 45 bases framed from the first base. Trimmed from V: 6 bases; trimmed from J: 5 bases; junction bases lacking a gene match: 8. The CDR1 and CDR2 encoded by the germline V gene are MNHEY and SVGAGI. Library creation used the immunoSEQ multiplex PCR assay. RNA was extracted from all samples and reverse transcribed into cDNA as template for TCR sequencing. SuperScript III was used for first-strand cDNA synthesis, primed with a 2:1 mix of oligo-dT and random hexamers. A synthetic immune receptor repertoire was used to assess amplification bias, and residual bias was removed computationally. Per the original workflow: Raw reads were preprocessed for error removal, and CDR3 was defined according to IMGT conventions as running from the conserved cysteine to phenylalanine. Clonality was computed by normalizing Shannon entropy by log2 of the number of productive unique TCRs and subtracting the result from 1. Whether scalp clones were CD4 or CD8 was inferred by matching scalp TCRbeta sequences against CD4 and CD8 repertoires sorted from blood. The source is immuneACCESS, and TCRdb retained only in-frame sequences with V and J called. Part of the clones is not carried over; for the studies checked, unresolved V genes explain less than half of this, and the remainder is unexplained. V and J calls and clone size are copied from that table; D and trimming were computed from the DNA. The sample contains 55,000 to 70,000 clones, 40% to 50% of them found a single time. Of the sample, approximately 18% falls within the top ten clones.

The source was CD8+ T cells sorted from blood, collected at week 0. The TCR comes from a human donor with alopecia areata. The chain couples TRBV6-5 to TRBJ2-3; 10 junctional bases match TRBD2. The CDR3 corresponds to CASSTASGRLDTQYF. The nucleotides are TGTGCCAGCAGCACCGCTAGCGGGAGATTAGATACGCAGTATTTT.